At least ten counts were recorded for the clone carrying this T cell receptor (beta chain). This record comes from a study of patients and donors after allogeneic stem cell transplantation. The CDR3 has 13 residues. The germline V gene encodes CDR1 SGDLS and CDR2 YYNGEE. The V end lost 0 bases, the J end lost 0 bases, and 3 bases lay between the germline ends. TCRdb reanalysed the RT-PCR reads using MiXCR and keeps one entry per CDR3 protein. The sample holds 25,000 to 30,000 distinct CDR3 sequences; about 8% are singletons and the top ten take roughly 50%. The chain is built from TRBV9 and TRBJ1-1; D is unclear. Sequencing was performed on blood, either unsorted or a sorted T cell fraction (not recorded which). This receptor was identified in a human donor who was either an allogeneic HSCT recipient or a stem cell or donor lymphocyte infusion donor (not recorded which). It is not recorded whose cells these are; they may come from a transplant donor. The CDR3 coding sequence is TGTGCCAGCAGCGTAGCGATGAACACTGAAGCTTTCTTT. Translation: CASSVAMNTEAFF.